The entry that follows covers one T cell receptor beta chain sequence. The antigen is undetermined. Survey-level immunoSEQ v3.0 assays were run. In sequencing, 40,000-50,000 T-cell genomes per sample were targeted. Repertoires were generated with immunoSEQ multiplex PCR, while TCRdb's copy carries only in-frame clones and drops some. Counted here are more than 20,000 clones, roughly nine tenths occurring once; the ten biggest clones make up 4% to 5.5%. The data belong to a study of long-term antiretroviral therapy in people with HIV. Findings and limits, study-wide: Post-ART diversity increased but stayed below transplant donor controls.

Among participants with HIV, every one received treatment in the United States. Germline V lookup: CDR1 SNHLY, CDR2 FYNNEI. The CDR3 totals 19 residues. Losses at the gene ends were 1 base for V and 2 bases for J; bases not matched to a gene: 11. This sample comprised unsorted PBMCs, obtained more than 2.6 years after starting antiretroviral therapy. The chain couples TRBV2 to TRBJ2-1, with TRBD2 matching over 10 bases. This TCR derives from a middle-aged man with HIV. In DNA form, the CDR3 reads TGTGCCAGCAGTGAAGGTGGGGCTAGCGGGAGTAAAACCTACAATGAGCAGTTCTTC. Protein: CASSEGGASGSKTYNEQFF.